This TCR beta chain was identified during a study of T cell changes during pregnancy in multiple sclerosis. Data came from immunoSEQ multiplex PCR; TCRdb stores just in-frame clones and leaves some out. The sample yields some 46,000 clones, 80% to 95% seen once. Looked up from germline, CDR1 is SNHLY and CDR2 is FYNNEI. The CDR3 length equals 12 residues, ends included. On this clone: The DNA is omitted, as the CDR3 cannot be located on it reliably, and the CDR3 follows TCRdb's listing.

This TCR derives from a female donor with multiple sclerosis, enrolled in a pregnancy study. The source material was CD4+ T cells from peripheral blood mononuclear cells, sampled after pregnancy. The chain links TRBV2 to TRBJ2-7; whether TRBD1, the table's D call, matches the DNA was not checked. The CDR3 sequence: CASSFGSGTEYF.